This TCR beta chain was identified during a study of PD-1 blockade in classical Hodgkin lymphoma. The study's findings and limits: TCR diversity at baseline was reported to be reduced in newly diagnosed patients relative to healthy donors.

With 1 base removed from V and 6 bases from J, the gap between germline ends came to 22 bases. From germline, CDR1 is SGHAT and CDR2 FQDESV (reference sequence). This CDR3 spans 17 amino acids. The time point is: newly diagnosed, previously untreated cHL patient sample. Acting as the comparison were PBMCs from newly diagnosed, untreated classical Hodgkin lymphoma. The method was immunoSEQ multiplex PCR; TCRdb's version includes in-frame clones alone and lacks a portion of them. Among 20,000 to 25,000 clones listed, approximately 94% were seen once. This clone was detected once. Its target is not known.

This TCR came from a human donor with classical Hodgkin lymphoma. The sequencing input was peripheral blood mononuclear cells (PBMCs). The chain uses TRBV11-1 and TRBJ2-7; D may match TRBD1 or TRBD2 (6 bases each). The CDR3: CASSLGRGAGRHREQYF. CDR3 DNA: TGTGCCAGCAGCTTAGGTAGGGGGGCAGGGCGCCACCGCGAGCAGTACTTC.